The 28 T cell receptor beta chains in this list originate from one sample, sequenced in a study of blood T cell repertoires in COVID-19. This table comes from immunoSEQ multiplex PCR, and its TCRdb copy is limited to in-frame clones, with some not included. The repertoire holds under 200,000 clones, with 65% to 85% as singletons. The sample consisted of PBMCs or T cells enriched from blood (not recorded which). These receptors were collected from a woman aged 25 to 45 who had been exposed to COVID-19.

This clone was observed a handful of times. The chain carries TRBV4-1 and TRBJ2-7; possible D gene TRBD1, 5 bases. V was cut by 2 bases and J by 3 bases, with 14 bases left in between. This CDR3 is built from 15 residues. CDR1 is MGHRA and CDR2 is YSYEKL in the germline V gene. Here the CDR3 reads CASSQLGQANYEQYF. The CDR3 DNA sequence: TGCGCCAGCAGCCAACTGGGGCAGGCAAACTACGAGCAGTACTTC.

The chain couples TRBV5-6 to TRBJ1-2, with 9 bases lining up with TRBD1. The CDR3 runs 16 residues. The J segment lost 6 bases and the V segment lost 4 bases, leaving 13 bases of the junction unmatched. CDR1 and CDR2 (germline): SGHDT, YYEEEE. CDR3 residues: CASSPRSTGTGNGYTF. CDR3 bases: TGTGCCAGCAGCCCACGATCCACCGGGACAGGGAATGGCTACACCTTC. The variable domain in full, completed from reference TRBV5-6 and TRBJ1-2, reads DAGVTQSPTHLIKTRGQQVTLRCSPKSGHDTVSWYQQALGQGPQFIFQYYEEEERQRGNFPDRFSGHQFPNYSSELNVNALLLGDSALYLCASSPRSTGTGNGYTFGSGTRLTVV.

V gene TRBV5-6 combines with J gene TRBJ1-2; TRBD1 matches 7 bases. CDR3 length: 15 residues. With 4 bases clipped from V and 4 bases from J, the junction kept 10 bases outside the gene matches. Germline lookup yields CDR1 SGHDT and CDR2 YYEEEE. The CDR3 DNA sequence: TGTGCCAGCAGCCAATACGGGACAGCGGGCTATGGCTACACCTTC. Protein: CASSQYGTAGYGYTF. Variable domain in full (rest from reference TRBV5-6 and TRBJ1-2): DAGVTQSPTHLIKTRGQQVTLRCSPKSGHDTVSWYQQALGQGPQFIFQYYEEEERQRGNFPDRFSGHQFPNYSSELNVNALLLGDSALYLCASSQYGTAGYGYTFGSGTRLTVV.

V and J are TRBV5-4 and TRBJ2-1, with 12 bases identical to TRBD2. With V trimmed by 2 bases and J by 6 bases, 9 bases remained unmatched. Per the germline V gene, CDR1 is SGHNT and CDR2 is YYREEE (reference sequence). The CDR3 extends over 17 amino acids. The DNA for the CDR3 is TGTGCCAGCAGCTTCCCTCTAGCGGGGGGGCCGGGCAATGAGCAGTTCTTC. This encodes CASSFPLAGGPGNEQFF.

This clone was detected only a few times. The V gene is TRBV7-2, the J gene TRBJ1-2; 10 bases are a match to TRBD1. Germline V gives CDR1 SGHTA, CDR2 FQGNSA. This CDR3 comprises 18 residues. The V gene end was trimmed by 5 bases and the J gene end by 4 bases; junction bases not matched to a gene: 16. The CDR3 nucleotides are TGTGCCAGCAGCCACCCCCGGGACAGGGGTCCCCAGGCCTATGGCTACACCTTC. As protein: CASSHPRDRGPQAYGYTF.

This chain joins TRBV4-2 and TRBJ2-5; TRBD1 agrees at 10 bases. This CDR3 contains 16 residues. The germline V gene encodes CDR1 LGHNA and CDR2 YNFKEQ. The ends lost 2 bases at V and 2 bases at J; junction bases unmatched: 5. This CDR3 reads CASSQMGQGKQETQYF. In nucleotides, the CDR3 is TGTGCCAGCAGCCAAATGGGACAGGGGAAGCAAGAGACCCAGTACTTC.

This clone came up once. The rearrangement uses TRBV6-1 and TRBJ1-1; tentatively, D is TRBD1 (6 bases). Trimming pared 2 bases from V and 0 bases from J, leaving 10 bases between. This CDR3 contains 15 residues. In germline, CDR1 is MNHNS, CDR2 SASEGT. CDR3 amino acids: CASSETQGLNTEAFF. Here the CDR3 DNA reads TGTGCCAGCAGTGAAACACAGGGCTTGAACACTGAAGCTTTCTTT.

The J gene is TRBJ2-3, the V gene TRBV9; D gene uncertain. With 3 bases removed from V and 0 bases from J, the gap between germline ends came to 8 bases. The CDR3 contains 14 residues. Germline CDR1 is SGDLS and CDR2 is YYNGEE. This CDR3 reads CASSGIRSTDTQYF. The CDR3 DNA reads TGTGCCAGCAGCGGTATCCGTAGCACAGATACGCAGTATTTT.

The chain is built from TRBV6-2 or TRBV6-3 and TRBJ2-7; 9 bases line up with TRBD1. The germline V gene encodes CDR1 MNHEY and CDR2 SVGEGT. CDR3 length: 15 residues. V lost 2 bases and J lost 2; bases outside the gene matches: 4. CDR3 nucleotides: TGTGCCAGCAGTTACGGGGACAGGGCCACCTACGAGCAGTACTTC. Translated: CASSYGDRATYEQYF.

The chain has TRBV3-1 (or the pseudogene TRBV3-2) and TRBJ2-1; 9 nucleotides line up with TRBD2. The CDR3 is 16 residues long. Looked up from germline, CDR1 is LGHDT and CDR2 is YNNKEL (reference sequence). The trim removed 1 base at V and 2 bases at J, leaving 3 bases unmatched. CDR3 nucleotide sequence: TGTGCCAGCAGCCAAGTCCAGCGGGGGGCCTACAATGAGCAGTTCTTC. Its protein is CASSQVQRGAYNEQFF.

The chain uses TRBV11-2 and TRBJ2-7; TRBD1 aligns across 9 bases. V was pared by 1 base and J by 7 bases, with 11 bases of the junction left unmatched. Looked up from germline, CDR1 is SGHAT and CDR2 is FQNNGV. This CDR3 has 16 amino acids. As DNA, the CDR3 is TGTGCCAGCAGCTTAGGGGCCGGGACAGGGTGGGGTGAGCAGTACTTC. As protein: CASSLGAGTGWGEQYF.

The CDR3: CASSYSIAGGYEQYF. In DNA form, the CDR3 reads TGTGCCAGCAGTTACTCGATAGCGGGGGGCTACGAGCAGTACTTC. The chain combines TRBV6-2 or TRBV6-3 with TRBJ2-7; 10 positions agree with TRBD2. Germline CDR1 and CDR2: MNHEY and SVGEGT. V was clipped by 0 bases and J by 3 bases; unmatched bases: 2. The CDR3 has 15 residues.

V is TRBV12-1 and J is TRBJ1-5; the table's D call of TRBD1 was not tested on the DNA. TRBV12-1 is marked as a pseudogene. The CDR3 runs 16 residues. Here the CDR3 reads CASSFNKDRDNQPQHF. In DNA, the CDR3 is TGTGCCAGCAGCTTTAATAAGGACAGAGACAATCAGCCCCAGCATTTT.

This chain links TRBV2 with TRBJ1-5, with unresolved D. This CDR3 comprises 13 residues. The V gene lost 3 bases and the J gene lost 4 bases, with 7 bases spanning the gap. The germline CDR1 and CDR2 sequences are SNHLY and FYNNEI. For the CDR3, the DNA is TGTGCCAGCAGTGAGACAAGGAATCAGCCCCAGCATTTT. This translates into CASSETRNQPQHF.

This chain links TRBV9 with TRBJ2-3; 9 bases line up with TRBD2. The V and J ends lost 0 bases and 3 bases, in that order; junction bases with no gene match: 5. CDR1 and CDR2 from the germline V gene are SGDLS and YYNGEE. The CDR3 is 16 residues long. CDR3 coding DNA: TGTGCCAGCAGCGTAGGTGGCGGGGGGGCAACAGATACGCAGTATTTT. Amino acids: CASSVGGGGATDTQYF.

The chain links TRBV4-1 to TRBJ2-1; 8 bases align to TRBD2. The CDR3 sequence is 14 residues long. Trimming removed 1 base from V and 6 bases from J; junction bases left unmatched: 2. In germline, CDR1 is MGHRA, CDR2 YSYEKL. The CDR3 bases are TGCGCCAGCAGCCAAGTCACTAGCGGCAATGAGCAGTTCTTC. Its translation: CASSQVTSGNEQFF.

The rearrangement uses TRBV12-3 or TRBV12-4 and TRBJ1-2, with a tentative D call TRBD1 (6 bases). Trimming removed 10 bases at V and 4 bases at J, with 16 bases between. CDR3 size: 13 residues. Here the CDR3 reads CAIRRGLGYGYTF. The CDR3 DNA reads TGTGCCATCCGCAGGGGTCTTGGCTATGGCTACACCTTC.

This sequence joins TRBV9 and TRBJ1-4; no firm D call. The germline V and J ends were trimmed by 3 bases and 14 bases, with 14 bases remaining between them. Germline CDR1 reads SGDLS; CDR2 reads YYNGEE. The CDR3 has 12 amino acids. In DNA form, the CDR3 reads TGTGCCAGCAGCGGGCCTAGCAAAGATCTGTTTTTT. Translated, it gives CASSGPSKDLFF. The full variable domain, its missing parts supplied by reference TRBV9 and TRBJ1-4, is DSGVTQTPKHLITATGQRVTLRCSPRSGDLSVYWYQQSLDQGLQFLIQYYNGEERAKGNILERFSAQQFPDLHSELNLSSLELGDSALYFCASSGPSKDLFFGSGTQLSVL.

This clone was counted once. This chain connects TRBV29-1 to TRBJ2-5, with 9 nucleotides matching TRBD2. V gave up 1 base and J gave up 0 bases; unmatched junction bases: 9. The V gene's germline CDR1 is SQVTM and CDR2 ANQGSEA. The CDR3 runs to 17 residues. CDR3 nucleotide sequence: TGCAGCGTTGAAGGGGCGGATAGCGGGGGACACCAAGAGACCCAGTACTTC. This translates into CSVEGADSGGHQETQYF. The complete variable domain, with remaining parts taken from reference TRBV29-1 and TRBJ2-5, reads SAVISQKPSRDICQRGTSLTIQCQVDSQVTMMFWYRQQPGQSLTLIATANQGSEATYESGFVIDKFPISRPNLTFSTLTVSNMSPEDSSIYLCSVEGADSGGHQETQYFGPGTRLLVL.

The rearrangement links TRBV27 to TRBJ1-2; 11 bases match TRBD1. Germline V lookup: CDR1 MNHEY, CDR2 SMNVEV (reference sequence). The J segment lost 6 bases and the V segment lost 10 bases, leaving 7 bases of the junction unmatched. The CDR3 covers 13 residues. CDR3 in amino acids: CATWDRGFDGYTF. The CDR3 bases are TGTGCCACCTGGGACAGGGGGTTTGATGGCTACACCTTC.

In nucleotides, the CDR3 is TGCGCCAGCACCCCAGACAGGGGTCACGGCTACACCTTC. Protein product: CASTPDRGHGYTF. The chain links TRBV5-1 to TRBJ1-2; 8 bases fit TRBD1. J was trimmed by 8 bases and V by 6 bases; bases with no gene match: 9. Germline CDR1 and CDR2: SGHRS and YFSETQ. CDR3 length: 13 amino acids.

This chain connects TRBV4-3 to TRBJ1-6, with 9 nucleotides matching TRBD1. Germline CDR1 LGHNA, CDR2 YSLEER. With 1 base clipped from V and 13 bases from J, the junction kept 11 bases outside the gene matches. The CDR3 has 16 residues. CDR3 bases: TGCGCCAGCAGCCAAGGTGACCGGGACAGGGAGTACCCCCTCCACTTT. Translated: CASSQGDRDREYPLHF.

This sequence joins TRBV28 and TRBJ2-1; 8 bases agree with TRBD2. Germline trimming cut 6 bases from V and 4 bases from J; bases unmatched to any gene: 8. The CDR3 covers 15 residues. The germline V gene encodes CDR1 MDHEN and CDR2 SYDVKM. The CDR3 region has the DNA TGTGCCAGCAGGGACCGGACTAGCCTATACAATGAGCAGTTCTTC. Amino acid sequence: CASRDRTSLYNEQFF.

This clone was seen just once. This chain uses TRBV7-9 with TRBJ2-1; 8 bases are shared with TRBD2. This CDR3 has 18 residues. V lost 5 bases to trimming and J lost 0 bases; unmatched junction nucleotides: 12. The germline CDR1 and CDR2 sequences are SEHNR and FQNEAQ (reference sequence). This CDR3 reads CASSPGVGGGSSYNEQFF. The CDR3 region has the DNA TGTGCCAGCAGCCCAGGGGTTGGCGGGGGGAGCTCCTACAATGAGCAGTTCTTC.

The chain combines TRBV27 with TRBJ1-2, with D possibly matching TRBD1 (5 bases). This CDR3 spans 15 amino acids. CDR1 and CDR2 from the germline V gene are MNHEY and SMNVEV (reference sequence). Trimming shortened V by 5 bases and J by 4 bases, and 17 bases separated the two germline ends. CDR3 DNA sequence: TGTGCCAGCAGTCCCAACGTCGGGGGAGGCTATGGCTACACCTTC. Protein: CASSPNVGGGYGYTF.

The J gene is TRBJ1-6, the V gene TRBV2; TRBD1 matches at 9 bases. Trimming at V came to 4 bases and at J to 2 bases, leaving 3 bases not matched to a gene. Germline V gene data show CDR1 as SNHLY and CDR2 as FYNNEI. This CDR3 is built from 16 residues. In DNA form, the CDR3 reads TGTGCCAGCAGTGGGGGACAGGGCGCCTATAATTCACCCCTCCACTTT. Residues: CASSGGQGAYNSPLHF.

The rearrangement uses TRBV25-1 and TRBJ2-3; D is possibly TRBD1 (6 bases). CDR1 is MGHDK, CDR2 SYGVNS, per germline. V shed 10 bases and J shed 2 bases, with 13 bases lying between them. CDR3 length: 13 residues. The CDR3 nucleotides read TGTGCCACCGGGACACCACACACAGATACGCAGTATTTT. The encoded protein is CATGTPHTDTQYF.

This chain uses TRBV18 with TRBJ2-7; 10 nucleotides agree with TRBD1. Germline V gives CDR1 KGHSH, CDR2 LQKENI. The CDR3 runs to 13 residues. V gave up 2 bases and J gave up 6 bases; unmatched junction bases: 1. The CDR3 DNA follows: TGTGCCAGCTCACCATGGGACAGGGGCGAGCAGTACTTC. It codes for CASSPWDRGEQYF.